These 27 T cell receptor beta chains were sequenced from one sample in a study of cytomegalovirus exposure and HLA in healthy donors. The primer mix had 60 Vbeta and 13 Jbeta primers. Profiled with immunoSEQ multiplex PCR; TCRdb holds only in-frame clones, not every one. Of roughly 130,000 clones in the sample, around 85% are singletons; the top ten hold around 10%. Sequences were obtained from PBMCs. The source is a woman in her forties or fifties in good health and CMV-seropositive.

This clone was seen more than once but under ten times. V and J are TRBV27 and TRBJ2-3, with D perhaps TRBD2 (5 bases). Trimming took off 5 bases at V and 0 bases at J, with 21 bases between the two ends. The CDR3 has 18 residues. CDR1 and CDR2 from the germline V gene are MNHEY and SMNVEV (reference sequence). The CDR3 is CASSIRLRGKRSTDTQYF. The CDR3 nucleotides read TGTGCCAGCAGTATTCGACTAAGAGGGAAGCGTAGCACAGATACGCAGTATTTT.

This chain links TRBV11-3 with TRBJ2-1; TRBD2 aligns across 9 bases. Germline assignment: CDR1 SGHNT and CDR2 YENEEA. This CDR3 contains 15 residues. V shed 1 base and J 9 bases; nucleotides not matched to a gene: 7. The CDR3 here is CASSLGAGGNTEQFF. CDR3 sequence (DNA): TGTGCCAGCAGCTTAGGGGCGGGGGGGAATACTGAGCAGTTCTTC.

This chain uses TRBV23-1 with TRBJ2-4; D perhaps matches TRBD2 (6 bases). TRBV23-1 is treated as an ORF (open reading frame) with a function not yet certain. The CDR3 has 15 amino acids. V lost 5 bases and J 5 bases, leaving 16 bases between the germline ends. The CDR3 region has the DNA TGCGCCAGCAGTTCGACTCGGGGGAACCAAAACATTCAGTACTTC. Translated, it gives CASSSTRGNQNIQYF.

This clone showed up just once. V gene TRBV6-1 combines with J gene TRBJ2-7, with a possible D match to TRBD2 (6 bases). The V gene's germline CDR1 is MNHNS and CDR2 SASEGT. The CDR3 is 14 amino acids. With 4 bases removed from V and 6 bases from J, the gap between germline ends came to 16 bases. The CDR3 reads CASSVIQGGGEQYF. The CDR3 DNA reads TGTGCCAGCAGTGTGATCCAGGGAGGTGGCGAGCAGTACTTC.

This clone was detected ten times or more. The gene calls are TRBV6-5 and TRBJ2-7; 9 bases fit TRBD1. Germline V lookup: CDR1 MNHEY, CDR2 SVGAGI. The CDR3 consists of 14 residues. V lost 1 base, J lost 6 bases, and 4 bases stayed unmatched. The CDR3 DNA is TGTGCCAGCAGTTACTTGAGACAGGGGGTCGAGCAGTACTTC. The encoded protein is CASSYLRQGVEQYF.

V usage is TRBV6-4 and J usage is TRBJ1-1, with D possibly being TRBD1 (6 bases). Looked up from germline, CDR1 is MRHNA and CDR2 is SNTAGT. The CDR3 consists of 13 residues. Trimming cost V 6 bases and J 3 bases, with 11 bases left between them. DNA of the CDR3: TGTGCCAGCAGCAGGGACAAGTACACTGAAGCTTTCTTT. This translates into CASSRDKYTEAFF.

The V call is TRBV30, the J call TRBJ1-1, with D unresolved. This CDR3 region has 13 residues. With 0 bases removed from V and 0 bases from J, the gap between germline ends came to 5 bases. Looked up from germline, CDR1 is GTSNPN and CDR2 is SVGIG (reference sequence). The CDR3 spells CAWSVSMNTEAFF. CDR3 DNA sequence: TGTGCCTGGAGTGTATCCATGAACACTGAAGCTTTCTTT.

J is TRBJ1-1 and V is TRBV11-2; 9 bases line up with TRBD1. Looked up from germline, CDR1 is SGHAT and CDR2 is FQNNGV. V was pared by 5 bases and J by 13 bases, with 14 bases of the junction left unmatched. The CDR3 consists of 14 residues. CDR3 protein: CASSATGGSGRGFF. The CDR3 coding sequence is TGTGCCAGCAGCGCAACAGGGGGCTCAGGGAGGGGTTTCTTT.

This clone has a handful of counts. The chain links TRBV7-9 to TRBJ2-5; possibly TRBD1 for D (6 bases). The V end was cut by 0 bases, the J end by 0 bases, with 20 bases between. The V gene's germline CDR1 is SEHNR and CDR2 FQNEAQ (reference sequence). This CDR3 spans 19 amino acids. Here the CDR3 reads CASSLAISLGQYHQETQYF. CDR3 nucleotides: TGTGCCAGCAGCTTAGCGATAAGTTTAGGACAGTACCACCAAGAGACCCAGTACTTC.

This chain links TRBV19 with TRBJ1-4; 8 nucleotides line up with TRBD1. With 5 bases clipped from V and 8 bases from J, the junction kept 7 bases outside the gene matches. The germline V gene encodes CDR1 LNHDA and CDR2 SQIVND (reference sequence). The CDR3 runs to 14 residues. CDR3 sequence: CASSPGTGGEKLFF. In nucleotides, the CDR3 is TGTGCCAGTAGTCCTGGGACAGGAGGGGAAAAACTGTTTTTT. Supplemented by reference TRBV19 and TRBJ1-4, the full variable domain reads DGGITQSPKYLFRKEGQNVTLSCEQNLNHDAMYWYRQDPGQGLRLIYYSQIVNDFQKGDIAEGYSVSREKKESFPLTVTSAQKNPTAFYLCASSPGTGGEKLFFGSGTQLSVL.

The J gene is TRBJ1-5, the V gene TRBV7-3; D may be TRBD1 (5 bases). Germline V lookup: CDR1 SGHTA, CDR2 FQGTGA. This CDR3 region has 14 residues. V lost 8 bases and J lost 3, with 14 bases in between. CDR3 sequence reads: CASDPRAPNQPQHF. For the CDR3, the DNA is TGTGCCAGCGACCCCAGGGCACCCAATCAGCCCCAGCATTTT.

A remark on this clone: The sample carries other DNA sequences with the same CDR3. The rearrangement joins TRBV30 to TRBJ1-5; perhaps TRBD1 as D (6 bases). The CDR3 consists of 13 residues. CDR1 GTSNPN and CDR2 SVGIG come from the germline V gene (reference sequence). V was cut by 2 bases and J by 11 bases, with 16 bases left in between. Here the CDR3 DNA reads TGTGCCTGGAGTTCGGGACACTCTGGGTCCCAGCATTTT. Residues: CAWSSGHSGSQHF.

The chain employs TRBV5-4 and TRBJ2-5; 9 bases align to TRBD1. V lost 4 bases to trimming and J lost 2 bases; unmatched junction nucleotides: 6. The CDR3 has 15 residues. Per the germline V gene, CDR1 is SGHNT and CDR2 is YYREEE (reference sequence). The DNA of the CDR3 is TGTGCCAGCAGCGGGGGACAGGGAACACAAGAGACCCAGTACTTC. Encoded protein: CASSGGQGTQETQYF. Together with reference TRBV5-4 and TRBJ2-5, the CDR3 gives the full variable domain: ETGVTQSPTHLIKTRGQQVTLRCSSQSGHNTVSWYQQALGQGPQFIFQYYREEENGRGNFPPRFSGLQFPNYSSELNVNALELDDSALYLCASSGGQGTQETQYFGPGTRLLVL.

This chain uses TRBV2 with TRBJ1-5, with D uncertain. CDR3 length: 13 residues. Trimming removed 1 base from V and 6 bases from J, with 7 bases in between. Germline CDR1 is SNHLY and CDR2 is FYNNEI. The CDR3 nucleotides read TGTGCCAGCAGTGAAGGTCGAGGTCAGCCCCAGCATTTT. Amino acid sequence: CASSEGRGQPQHF. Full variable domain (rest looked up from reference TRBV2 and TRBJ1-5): EPEVTQTPSHQVTQMGQEVILRCVPISNHLYFYWYRQILGQKVEFLVSFYNNEISEKSEIFDDQFSVERPDGSNFTLKIRSTKLEDSAMYFCASSEGRGQPQHFGDGTRLSIL.

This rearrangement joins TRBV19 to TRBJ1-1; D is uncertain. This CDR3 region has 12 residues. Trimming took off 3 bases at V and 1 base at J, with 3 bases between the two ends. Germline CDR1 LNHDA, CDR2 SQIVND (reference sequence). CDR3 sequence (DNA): TGTGCCAGTAGTATCGGGAACACTGAAGCTTTCTTT. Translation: CASSIGNTEAFF.

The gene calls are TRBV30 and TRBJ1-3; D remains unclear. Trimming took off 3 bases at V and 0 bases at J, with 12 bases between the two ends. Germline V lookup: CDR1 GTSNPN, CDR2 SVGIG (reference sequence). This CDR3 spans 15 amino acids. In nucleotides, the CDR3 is TGTGCCTGGAGAATACCCGGGAGCTCTGGAAACACCATATATTTT. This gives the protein CAWRIPGSSGNTIYF.

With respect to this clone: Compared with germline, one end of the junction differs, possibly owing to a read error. The CDR3 is CAGSYPGQGDYGYTF. CDR3 nucleotides: TGTGCCGGCAGCTACCCCGGACAGGGCGACTATGGCTACACCTTC. The chain combines TRBV7-9 with TRBJ1-2, with 8 bases that match TRBD1. Germline V gene lookup returns CDR1 SEHNR and CDR2 FQNEAQ (reference sequence). CDR3 size: 15 residues.

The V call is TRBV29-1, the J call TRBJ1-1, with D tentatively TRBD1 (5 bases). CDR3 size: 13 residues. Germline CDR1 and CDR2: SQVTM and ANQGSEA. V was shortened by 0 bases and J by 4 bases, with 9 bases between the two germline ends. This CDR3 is CSVEDGGFTEAFF. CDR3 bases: TGCAGCGTTGAAGATGGGGGGTTCACTGAAGCTTTCTTT.

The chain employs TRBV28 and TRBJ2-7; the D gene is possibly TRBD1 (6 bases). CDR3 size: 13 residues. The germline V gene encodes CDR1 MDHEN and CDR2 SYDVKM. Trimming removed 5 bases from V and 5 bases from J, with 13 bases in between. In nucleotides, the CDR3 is TGTGCCAGCAGTCGACAGGCTAGGAACGAGCAGTACTTC. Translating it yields CASSRQARNEQYF.

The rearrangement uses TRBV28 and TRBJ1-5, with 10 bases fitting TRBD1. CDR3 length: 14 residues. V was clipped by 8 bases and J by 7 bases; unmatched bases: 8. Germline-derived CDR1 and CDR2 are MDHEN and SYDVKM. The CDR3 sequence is CASRGTGDGQPQHF. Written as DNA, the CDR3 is TGTGCCAGCCGGGGGACAGGGGACGGACAGCCCCAGCATTTT.

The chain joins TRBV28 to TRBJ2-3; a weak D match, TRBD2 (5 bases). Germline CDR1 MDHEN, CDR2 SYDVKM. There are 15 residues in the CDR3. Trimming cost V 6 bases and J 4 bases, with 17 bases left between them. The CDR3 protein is CASSPLRVSPDTQYF. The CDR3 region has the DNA TGTGCCAGCAGCCCCTTGAGGGTTTCCCCAGATACGCAGTATTTT. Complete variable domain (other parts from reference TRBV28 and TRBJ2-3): DVKVTQSSRYLVKRTGEKVFLECVQDMDHENMFWYRQDPGLGLRLIYFSYDVKMKEKGDIPEGYSVSREKKERFSLILESASTNQTSMYLCASSPLRVSPDTQYFGPGTRLTVL.

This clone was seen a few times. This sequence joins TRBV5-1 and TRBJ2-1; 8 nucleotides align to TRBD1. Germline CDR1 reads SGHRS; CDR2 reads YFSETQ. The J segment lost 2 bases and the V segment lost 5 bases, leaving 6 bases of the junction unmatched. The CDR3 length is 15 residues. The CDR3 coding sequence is TGCGCCAGCAGGGAAGGACAGGGCGCCTACAATGAGCAGTTCTTC. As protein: CASREGQGAYNEQFF.

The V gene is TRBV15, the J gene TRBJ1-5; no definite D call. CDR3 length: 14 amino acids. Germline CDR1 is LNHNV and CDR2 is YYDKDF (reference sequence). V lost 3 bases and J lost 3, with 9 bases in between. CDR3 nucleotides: TGTGCCACCAGCAGTGGGCAGGTCAATCAGCCCCAGCATTTT. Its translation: CATSSGQVNQPQHF. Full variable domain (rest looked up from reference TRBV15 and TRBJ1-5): DAMVIQNPRYQVTQFGKPVTLSCSQTLNHNVMYWYQQKSSQAPKLLFHYYDKDFNNEADTPDNFQSRRPNTSFCFLDIRSPGLGDTAMYLCATSSGQVNQPQHFGDGTRLSIL.

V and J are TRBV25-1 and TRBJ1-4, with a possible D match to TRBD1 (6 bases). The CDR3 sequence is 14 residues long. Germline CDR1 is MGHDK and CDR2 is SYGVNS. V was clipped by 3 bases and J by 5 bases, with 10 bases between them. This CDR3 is CASSEVTGNEKLFF. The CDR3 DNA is TGTGCCAGCAGTGAGGTTACAGGGAATGAAAAACTGTTTTTT.

The CDR3 region is CASRQYGGTGELFF. DNA of the CDR3: TGTGCCAGCAGACAGTACGGGGGGACCGGGGAGCTGTTTTTT. The rearrangement links TRBV5-4 to TRBJ2-2; TRBD2 matches 7 bases. This CDR3 is 14 amino acids long. Germline V gene data show CDR1 as SGHNT and CDR2 as YYREEE (reference sequence). Trimming took 5 bases from V and 5 from J; bases not matched to a gene: 6. The variable domain in full, completed from reference TRBV5-4 and TRBJ2-2, reads ETGVTQSPTHLIKTRGQQVTLRCSSQSGHNTVSWYQQALGQGPQFIFQYYREEENGRGNFPPRFSGLQFPNYSSELNVNALELDDSALYLCASRQYGGTGELFFGEGSRLTVL.

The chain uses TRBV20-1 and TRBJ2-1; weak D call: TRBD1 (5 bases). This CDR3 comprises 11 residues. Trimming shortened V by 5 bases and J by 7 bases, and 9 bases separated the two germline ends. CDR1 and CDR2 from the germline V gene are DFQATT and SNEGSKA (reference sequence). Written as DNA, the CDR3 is TGCAGTGCTCTTGACAGAAATGAGCAGTTCTTC. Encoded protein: CSALDRNEQFF.

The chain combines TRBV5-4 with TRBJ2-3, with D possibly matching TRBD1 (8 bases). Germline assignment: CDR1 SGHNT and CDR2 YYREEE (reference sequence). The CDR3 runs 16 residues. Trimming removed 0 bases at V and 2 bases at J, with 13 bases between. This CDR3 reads CASSLGQGRDTDTQYF. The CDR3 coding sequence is TGTGCCAGCAGCTTGGGACAGGGGAGGGACACAGATACGCAGTATTTT. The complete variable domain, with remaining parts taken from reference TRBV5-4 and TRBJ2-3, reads ETGVTQSPTHLIKTRGQQVTLRCSSQSGHNTVSWYQQALGQGPQFIFQYYREEENGRGNFPPRFSGLQFPNYSSELNVNALELDDSALYLCASSLGQGRDTDTQYFGPGTRLTVL.